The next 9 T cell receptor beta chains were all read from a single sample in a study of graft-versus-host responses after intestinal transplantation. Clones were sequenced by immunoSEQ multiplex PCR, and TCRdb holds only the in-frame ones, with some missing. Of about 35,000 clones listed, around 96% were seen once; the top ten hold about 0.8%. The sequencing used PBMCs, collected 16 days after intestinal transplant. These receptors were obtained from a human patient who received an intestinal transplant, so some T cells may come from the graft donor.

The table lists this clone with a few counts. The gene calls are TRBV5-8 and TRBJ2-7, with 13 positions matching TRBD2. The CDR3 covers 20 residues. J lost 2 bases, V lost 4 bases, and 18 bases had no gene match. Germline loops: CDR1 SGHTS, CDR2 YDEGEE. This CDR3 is CASSRRAGTSGTKTPYEQYF. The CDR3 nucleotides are TGTGCCAGCAGCCGAAGAGCCGGGACTAGCGGGACCAAAACACCCTACGAGCAGTACTTC.

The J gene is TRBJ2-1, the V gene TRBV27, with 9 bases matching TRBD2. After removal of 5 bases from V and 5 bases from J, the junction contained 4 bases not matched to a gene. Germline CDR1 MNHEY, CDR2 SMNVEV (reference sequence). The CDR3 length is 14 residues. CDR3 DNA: TGTGCCAGCAGTAGACTAGCGGAGGACAATGAGCAGTTCTTC. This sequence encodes CASSRLAEDNEQFF.

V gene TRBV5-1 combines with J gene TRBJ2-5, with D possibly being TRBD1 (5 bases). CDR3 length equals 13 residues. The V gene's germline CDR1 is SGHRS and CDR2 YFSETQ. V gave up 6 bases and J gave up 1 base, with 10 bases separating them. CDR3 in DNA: TGCGCCAGCACACGGACATTCCAAGAGACCCAGTACTTC. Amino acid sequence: CASTRTFQETQYF.

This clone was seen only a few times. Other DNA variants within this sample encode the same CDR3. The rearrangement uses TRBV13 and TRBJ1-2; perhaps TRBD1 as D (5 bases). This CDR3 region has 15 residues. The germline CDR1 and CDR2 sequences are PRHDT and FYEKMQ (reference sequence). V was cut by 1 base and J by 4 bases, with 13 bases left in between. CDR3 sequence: CASSLEGSNSYGYTF. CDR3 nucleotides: TGTGCCAGCAGCTTAGAGGGGAGTAATAGCTATGGCTACACCTTC. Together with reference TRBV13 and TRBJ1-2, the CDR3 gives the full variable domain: AAGVIQSPRHLIKEKRETATLKCYPIPRHDTVYWYQQGPGQDPQFLISFYEKMQSDKGSIPDRFSAQQFSDYHSELNMSSLELGDSALYFCASSLEGSNSYGYTFGSGTRLTVV.

Here the CDR3 reads CASSVDWGSYNEQFF. CDR3 sequence (DNA): TGTGCCAGCAGCGTTGATTGGGGCTCCTACAATGAGCAGTTCTTC. This sequence joins TRBV9 and TRBJ2-1; D gene ambiguous. The CDR3 extends over 15 amino acids. V gave up 2 bases and J gave up 0 bases, with 9 bases separating them. Germline CDR1 reads SGDLS; CDR2 reads YYNGEE.

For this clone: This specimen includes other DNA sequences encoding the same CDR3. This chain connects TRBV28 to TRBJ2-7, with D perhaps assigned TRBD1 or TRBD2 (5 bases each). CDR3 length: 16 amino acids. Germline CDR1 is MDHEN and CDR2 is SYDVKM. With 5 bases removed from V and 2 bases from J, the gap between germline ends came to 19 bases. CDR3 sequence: CASSTQGGWGAYEQYF. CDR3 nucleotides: TGTGCCAGCAGTACTCAGGGCGGGTGGGGTGCCTACGAGCAGTACTTC.

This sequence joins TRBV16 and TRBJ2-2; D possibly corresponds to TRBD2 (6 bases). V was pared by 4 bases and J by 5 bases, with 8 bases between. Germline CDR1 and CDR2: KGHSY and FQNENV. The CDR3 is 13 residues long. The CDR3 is CASSPRGTGELFF. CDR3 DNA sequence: TGTGCCAGCAGCCCCCGGGGGACCGGGGAGCTGTTTTTT.

CDR3 amino acids: CASSYSSLEEFF. In nucleotides, the CDR3 is TGTGCCAGCAGTTACTCGAGTCTAGAAGAGTTCTTC. This chain connects TRBV6-6 to TRBJ2-1; D remains unclear. CDR3 length: 12 amino acids. Trimming took 0 bases from V and 14 from J, leaving 11 bases between them. From germline, CDR1 is MNHNY and CDR2 SVGAGI (reference sequence).

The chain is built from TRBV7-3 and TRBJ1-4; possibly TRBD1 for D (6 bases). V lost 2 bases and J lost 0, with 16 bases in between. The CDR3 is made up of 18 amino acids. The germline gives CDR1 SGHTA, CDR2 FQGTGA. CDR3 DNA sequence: TGTGCCAGCAGCTTATCCCCATGCAGGACAGCAACTAATGAAAAACTGTTTTTT. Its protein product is CASSLSPCRTATNEKLFF. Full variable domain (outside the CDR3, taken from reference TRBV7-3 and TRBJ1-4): GAGVSQTPSNKVTEKGKYVELRCDPISGHTALYWYRQSLGQGPEFLIYFQGTGAADDSGLPNDRFFAVRPEGSVSTLKIQRTERGDSAVYLCASSLSPCRTATNEKLFFGSGTQLSVL.